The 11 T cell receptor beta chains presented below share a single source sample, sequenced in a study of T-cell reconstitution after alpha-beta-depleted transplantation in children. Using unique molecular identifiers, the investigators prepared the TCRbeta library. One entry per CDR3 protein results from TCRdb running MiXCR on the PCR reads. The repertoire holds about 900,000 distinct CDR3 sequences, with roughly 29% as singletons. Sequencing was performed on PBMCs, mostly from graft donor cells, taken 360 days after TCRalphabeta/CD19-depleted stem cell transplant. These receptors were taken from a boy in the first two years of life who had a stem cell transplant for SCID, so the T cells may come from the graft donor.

The CDR3 protein is CASSLASGGNTIYF. As DNA, the CDR3 is TGTGCCAGCAGCTTAGCATCTGGCGGAAACACCATATATTTT. The chain employs TRBV7-2 and TRBJ1-3; D is unresolved. Trimming removed 0 bases at V and 4 bases at J, with 7 bases between. The CDR3 is 14 residues long. Germline V gene lookup returns CDR1 SGHTA and CDR2 FQGNSA.

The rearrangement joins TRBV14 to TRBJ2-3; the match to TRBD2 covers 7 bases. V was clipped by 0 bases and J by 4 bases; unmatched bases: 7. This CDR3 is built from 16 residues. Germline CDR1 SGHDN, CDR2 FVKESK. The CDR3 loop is CASSQEVGGLSDTQYF. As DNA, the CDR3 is TGTGCCAGCAGCCAAGAGGTCGGGGGGTTGTCAGATACGCAGTATTTT.

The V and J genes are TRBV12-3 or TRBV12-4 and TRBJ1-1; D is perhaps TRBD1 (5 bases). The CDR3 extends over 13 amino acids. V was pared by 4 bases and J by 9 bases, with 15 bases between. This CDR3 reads CASSSSSSGKAFF. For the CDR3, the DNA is TGTGCCAGCAGTTCATCATCCTCAGGGAAAGCTTTCTTT.

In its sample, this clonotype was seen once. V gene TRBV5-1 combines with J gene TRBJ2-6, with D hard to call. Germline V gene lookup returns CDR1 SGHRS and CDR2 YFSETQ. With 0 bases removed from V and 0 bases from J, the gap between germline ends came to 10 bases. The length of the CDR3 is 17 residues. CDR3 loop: CASSLETKLSGANVLTF. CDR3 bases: TGCGCCAGCAGCTTGGAGACCAAACTCTCTGGGGCCAACGTCCTGACTTTC.

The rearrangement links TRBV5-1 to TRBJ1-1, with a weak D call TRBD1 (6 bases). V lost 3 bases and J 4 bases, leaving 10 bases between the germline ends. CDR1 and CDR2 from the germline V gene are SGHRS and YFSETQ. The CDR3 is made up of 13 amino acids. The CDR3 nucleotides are TGCGCCAGCAGCTGGGACACGAGCACTGAAGCTTTCTTT. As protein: CASSWDTSTEAFF.

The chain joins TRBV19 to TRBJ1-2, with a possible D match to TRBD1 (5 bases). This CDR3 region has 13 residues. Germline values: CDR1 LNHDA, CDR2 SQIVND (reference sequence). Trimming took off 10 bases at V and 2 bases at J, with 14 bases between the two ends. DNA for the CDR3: TGTGCCACCTCGGGACGGCTAAACTATGGCTACACCTTC. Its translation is CATSGRLNYGYTF.

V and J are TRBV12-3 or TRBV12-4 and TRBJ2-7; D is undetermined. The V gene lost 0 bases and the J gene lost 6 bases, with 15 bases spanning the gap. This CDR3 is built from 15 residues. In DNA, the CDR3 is TGTGCCAGCAGTTTAGCCGCGTTGCCCCTCTCCGAGCAGTACTTC. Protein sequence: CASSLAALPLSEQYF.

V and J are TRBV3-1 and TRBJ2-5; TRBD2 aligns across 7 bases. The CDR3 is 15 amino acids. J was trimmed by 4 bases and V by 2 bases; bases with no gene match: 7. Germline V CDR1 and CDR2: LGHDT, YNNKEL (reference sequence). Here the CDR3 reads CASSQKGLVVETQYF. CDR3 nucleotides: TGTGCCAGCAGCCAAAAAGGACTAGTGGTAGAGACCCAGTACTTC.

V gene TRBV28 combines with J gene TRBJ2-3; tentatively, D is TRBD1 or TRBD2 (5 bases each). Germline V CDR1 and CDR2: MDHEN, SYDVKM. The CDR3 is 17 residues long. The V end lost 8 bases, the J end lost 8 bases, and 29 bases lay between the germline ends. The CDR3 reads CASGRGDSSSLRGTQYF. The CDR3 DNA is TGTGCCAGCGGTCGGGGTGACAGTTCCTCTCTGAGGGGTACGCAGTATTTT.

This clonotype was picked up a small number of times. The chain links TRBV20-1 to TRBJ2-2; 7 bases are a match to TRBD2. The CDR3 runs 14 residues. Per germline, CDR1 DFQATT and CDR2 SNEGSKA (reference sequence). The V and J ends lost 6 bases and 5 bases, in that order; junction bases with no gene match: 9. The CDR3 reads CSAAVGGRTGELFF. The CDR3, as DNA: TGCAGTGCCGCAGTGGGGGGGAGGACCGGGGAGCTGTTTTTT.

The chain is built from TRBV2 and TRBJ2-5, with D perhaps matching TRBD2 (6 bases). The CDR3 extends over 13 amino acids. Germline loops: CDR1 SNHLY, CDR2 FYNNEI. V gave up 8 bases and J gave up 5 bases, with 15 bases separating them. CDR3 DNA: TGTGCCAGCGGCCGGTGGGAGGAGGAGACCCAGTACTTC. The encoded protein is CASGRWEEETQYF.